These T cell receptor beta chains were read from a single sample in a study of blood T cells in healthy people across ages. TCRdb fed the 5' RACE reads into MiXCR, producing one record per CDR3 protein. This sample has 1.4 million or so distinct CDR3 sequences, with 35% to 45% found just once. Sample: blood. These receptors all come from a woman between 18 and 29 years old in good health. Each CDR3 is given with its conserved first and last residue. Each record gives: V gene, D gene, clone size, J gene, CDR3 DNA, CDR3 protein. The D gene is left open where the match is weak. Size is stated for part of the rows, as once, few or many counts, or as a class when the clone is expanded.

TRBV9	.	once	TRBJ2-1	TGTGCCAGCAGCGACAGGTATGAGCAGTTCTTC	CASSDRYEQFF
TRBV20-1	.	few	TRBJ2-5	TGCAGTGCTAGTACAGCTAGAGGGACAAAGACCCAGTACTTC	CSASTARGTKTQYF
TRBV27	.	many	TRBJ2-3	TGTGCCAGCCGACCGGGGACGGGCTGGACAGATACGCAGTATTTT	CASRPGTGWTDTQYF
TRBV5-1	.	.	TRBJ1-1	TGCGCCAGCAGCTTGGACGGAATGAACACTGAAGCTTTCTTT	CASSLDGMNTEAFF
TRBV5-1	.	many	TRBJ2-5	TGCGCCAGCAGTTTGCTTAGTGATCAAGAGACCCAGTACTTC	CASSLLSDQETQYF
TRBV6-2/TRBV6-3	.	.	TRBJ1-1	TGTGCCAGCACGGGGATTCAGTCGAACACTGAAGCTTTCTTT	CASTGIQSNTEAFF
TRBV12-5	TRBD1	few	TRBJ2-6	TGTGCTAGTGGTTCCGGGACAGGGGAATCTGGGGCCAACGTCCTGACTTTC	CASGSGTGESGANVLTF
TRBV6-6	.	.	TRBJ1-1	TGTGCCAGCAGTTACATCGGTAAAAGGGTTGAAGCTTTCTTT	CASSYIGKRVEAFF
TRBV20-1	.	few	TRBJ2-7	TGCAGTGCGAAAGGACGGATCTACGAGCAGTACTTC	CSAKGRIYEQYF
TRBV20-1	TRBD2	.	TRBJ2-1	TGCAGTGCTAGAGGAGCGGGGACGACTAGATACAATGAGCAGTTCTTC	CSARGAGTTRYNEQFF
TRBV20-1	TRBD1	few	TRBJ2-4	TGCAGTGCGAAGGCAGGGGGAAGCATTCAGTACTTC	CSAKAGGSIQYF
TRBV25-1	TRBD2	.	TRBJ2-3	TGTGCCACGACCACGCGGGAGCGCACAGATACGCAGTATTTT	CATTTRERTDTQYF
TRBV10-3	.	.	TRBJ2-5	TGTGCCGTCTCAGGGGAGGGTGGAGAGACCCAGTACTTC	CAVSGEGGETQYF
TRBV12-3/TRBV12-4	.	few	TRBJ1-2	TGTGCCAGCAGTTTCGGGCCTCGGCTGCGTAACTATGGCTACACCTTC	CASSFGPRLRNYGYTF
TRBV20-1	.	.	TRBJ2-3	TGCAGTGCTACCACTGGGGTTGAAGGCACAGATACGCAGTATTTT	CSATTGVEGTDTQYF
TRBV5-1	TRBD2	many	TRBJ2-1	TGCGCCAGCAGCTTGTGGGGGACTAGCGGGAGAAACAATGAGCAGTTCTTC	CASSLWGTSGRNNEQFF
TRBV6-5	TRBD2	.	TRBJ2-7	TGTGCCAGCAGGGGAGGGTTTAACGAGCAGTACTTC	CASRGGFNEQYF
TRBV29-1	.	.	TRBJ2-7	TGCAGCGTTGTTGCGGACGAGCAGTACTTC	CSVVADEQYF
TRBV16	.	.	TRBJ1-1	TGTGCCAGCAGCCAACGACAGGCTAGGAACACTGAAGCTTTCTTT	CASSQRQARNTEAFF
TRBV6-2/TRBV6-3	TRBD2	few	TRBJ2-3	TGTGCCAGCAGGAAGAACCTAGCGGGGAGTACAGATACGCAGTATTTT	CASRKNLAGSTDTQYF
TRBV4-3	.	.	TRBJ1-5	TGCGCCAGCAGCCAAGACCTCGCCCGGGTTGATGAGCCCCAGCATTTT	CASSQDLARVDEPQHF
TRBV6-2/TRBV6-3	.	.	TRBJ2-7	TGTGCCAGCAGTGAGGACTCCGTCTCCTACAATGAGCAGTACTTC	CASSEDSVSYNEQYF
TRBV7-9	.	few	TRBJ2-1	TGTGCCAGCAGCTCTTTGGGGGGGCAGTTCTTC	CASSSLGGQFF
TRBV25-1	TRBD1	.	TRBJ1-1	TGTGCCAGCAGTGAGACAGGGGGAAACATGAACACTGAAGCTTTCTTT	CASSETGGNMNTEAFF
TRBV4-3	.	.	TRBJ2-3	TGCGCCAGCAGCCTGTTTATACCAGGGACTCTGAGATCTAACACAGATACGCAGTATTTT	CASSLFIPGTLRSNTDTQYF
TRBV7-2	.	.	TRBJ2-2	TGTGCCAGCAGCTTAGTAGGCCGACAGGCCGACACCGGGGAGCTGTTTTTT	CASSLVGRQADTGELFF
TRBV2	.	.	TRBJ1-2	TGTGCCAGCAGGAGAGAGGAGGGCCATGGCTACACCTTC	CASRREEGHGYTF
TRBV27	.	once	TRBJ1-2	TGTGCCAGCAGTTTAGTGGGGGCGATGGCGTATGGCTACACCTTC	CASSLVGAMAYGYTF
TRBV29-1	TRBD1	many	TRBJ1-5	TGCAGCGTCGGGACAGGGCCCAATCAGCCCCAGCATTTT	CSVGTGPNQPQHF
TRBV6-2/TRBV6-3	TRBD1	.	TRBJ1-1	TGTGCCAGCGGACACAGGGGGGGGGACACTGAAGCTTTCTTT	CASGHRGGDTEAFF
TRBV29-1	.	.	TRBJ1-1	TGCAGCGCCCCGCTCCGAGGGGGGATGAACACTGAAGCTTTCTTT	CSAPLRGGMNTEAFF
TRBV7-9	.	.	TRBJ2-3	TGTGCCAGCAGCTCAGGGGTGGGAGTGAGCACAGATACGCAGTATTTT	CASSSGVGVSTDTQYF
TRBV12-3/TRBV12-4	.	many	TRBJ2-1	TGTGCCAGCAGTTTAGTGGGTGGGCAGTTCTTC	CASSLVGGQFF
TRBV7-9	.	.	TRBJ2-6	TGTGCCAGCAGCGCCGCCCGACCGTCTGGGGCCAACGTCCTGACTTTC	CASSAARPSGANVLTF
TRBV3-1	.	few	TRBJ1-5	TGTGCCAGCAGCCAATCGAGGACGGCCGCTAGCAATCAGCCCCAGCATTTT	CASSQSRTAASNQPQHF
TRBV29-1	.	few	TRBJ2-5	TGCAGCGTTCTCCCTCCCGGCTGGGAGACCCAGTACTTC	CSVLPPGWETQYF
TRBV5-1	.	.	TRBJ2-2	TGCGCCAGCAGCTACAGCGACGGGGAGCTGTTTTTT	CASSYSDGELFF
TRBV7-2	.	.	TRBJ2-1	TGTGCCAGCAGCGTGGGACTCCCGACCTACAATGAGCAGTTCTTC	CASSVGLPTYNEQFF
TRBV5-1	.	few	TRBJ2-5	TGCGCCAGCAATGGCCAGGGGATCTACAATGAGCAGTACTTC	CASNGQGIYNEQYF
TRBV7-9	.	.	TRBJ2-5	TGTGCCAGCAGCTTTGTGGAGGGGACTGCTGAGTACTTC	CASSFVEGTAEYF
TRBV15	.	.	TRBJ1-2	TGTGCCACCAGCAGAGAAGTTCAGGCTAACTATGGCTACACCTTC	CATSREVQANYGYTF
TRBV29-1	TRBD1	.	TRBJ2-1	TGCAGCGGCGAGGGACAGCCCAATGAGCAGTTCTTC	CSGEGQPNEQFF
TRBV4-3	TRBD1	few	TRBJ1-1	TGCGCCAGCAGCCAAGGGACAGGGTTCACTGAAGCTTTCTTT	CASSQGTGFTEAFF
TRBV28	.	.	TRBJ1-6	TGTGCCAGCAACTTACCAAGGCAGGGTAGTTCACCCCTCCACTTT	CASNLPRQGSSPLHF
TRBV20-1	.	.	TRBJ2-1	TGCAGTGCTAGAGATCTACAGGTGACGGTTAATGAGCAGTTCTTC	CSARDLQVTVNEQFF
TRBV27	.	.	TRBJ1-5	TGTGCCAGCATGGTGGGGCAATATAGCAATCAGCCCCAGCATTTT	CASMVGQYSNQPQHF
TRBV9	TRBD2	.	TRBJ2-3	TGTGCCAGCAGCGTAAAACTAGCGGGTACAGATACGCAGTATTTT	CASSVKLAGTDTQYF
TRBV12-3/TRBV12-4	.	.	TRBJ2-5	TGTGCCTGCAGTAATGGAAGGCATGGGGAGACCCAGTACTTT	CACSNGRHGETQYF
TRBV11-2	.	.	TRBJ2-7	TGTGCCAGCAGCTTAATTTCTAGCCCCAAGGGTAACGAGCAGTACTTC	CASSLISSPKGNEQYF
TRBV18	.	few	TRBJ2-1	TGTGCCAGCTCACCACCGGGACCAAGCGATGAGCAGTTCTTC	CASSPPGPSDEQFF
TRBV27	.	few	TRBJ2-7	TGTGCCAGCAGCTTTTCATTGGGGGCCGAGCAGTACTTC	CASSFSLGAEQYF
TRBV12-3/TRBV12-4	TRBD1	.	TRBJ1-6	TGTGCCAGCAGCGAAAGTGCCGGAGGGACAGATTCGCCCCTCCACTTT	CASSESAGGTDSPLHF
TRBV11-3	.	few	TRBJ2-1	TGTGCCAGCAGCACAACTAGCTCTTCCTACAATGAGCAGTTCTTC	CASSTTSSSYNEQFF
TRBV20-1	.	.	TRBJ2-3	TGCAGTGCGGACGGCCGAGGGACATACCCCACAGATACGCAGTATTTT	CSADGRGTYPTDTQYF
TRBV4-1	TRBD2	.	TRBJ2-5	TGCGCCAGCAGCCAAGGTCCTAGCGGGGGCCTTCAAGAGACCCAGTGCTTC	CASSQGPSGGLQETQCF